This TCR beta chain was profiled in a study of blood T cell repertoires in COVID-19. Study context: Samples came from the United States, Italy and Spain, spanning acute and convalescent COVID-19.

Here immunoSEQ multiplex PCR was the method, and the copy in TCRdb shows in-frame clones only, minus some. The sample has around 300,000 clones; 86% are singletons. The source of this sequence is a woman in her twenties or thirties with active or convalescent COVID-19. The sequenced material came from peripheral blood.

Written as DNA, the CDR3 is TGCGCCAGCAGCCAAGATTTGGCGGTTGCAAACAATGAGCAGTTCTTC. Encoded protein: CASSQDLAVANNEQFF. This chain connects TRBV4-1 to TRBJ2-1; D is unresolved. CDR3 length: 16 residues. CDR1 and CDR2 from the germline V gene are MGHRA and YSYEKL. The germline V and J ends were trimmed by 0 bases and 5 bases, with 14 bases remaining between them.